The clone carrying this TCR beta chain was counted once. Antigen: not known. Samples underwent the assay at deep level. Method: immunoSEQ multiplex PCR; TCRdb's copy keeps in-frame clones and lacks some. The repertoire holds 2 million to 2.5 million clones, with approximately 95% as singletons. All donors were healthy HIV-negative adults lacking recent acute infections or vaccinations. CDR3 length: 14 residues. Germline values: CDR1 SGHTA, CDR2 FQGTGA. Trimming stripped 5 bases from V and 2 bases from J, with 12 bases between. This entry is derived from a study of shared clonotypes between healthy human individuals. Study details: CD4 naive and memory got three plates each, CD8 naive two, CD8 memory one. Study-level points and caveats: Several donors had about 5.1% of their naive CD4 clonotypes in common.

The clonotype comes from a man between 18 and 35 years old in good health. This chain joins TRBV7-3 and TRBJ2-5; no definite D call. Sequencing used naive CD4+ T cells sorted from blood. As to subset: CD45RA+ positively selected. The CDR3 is CASSRTGPQETQYF. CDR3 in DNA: TGTGCCAGCAGCCGGACCGGGCCTCAAGAGACCCAGTACTTC.